Described below is a single T cell receptor (beta chain) sequence and its context. Its antigen is not known. Assay: immunoSEQ multiplex PCR; the TCRdb copy retains only in-frame clones and omits some. The repertoire holds roughly 99,000 clones, with about 82% as singletons. This entry belongs to a study of graft-versus-host responses after intestinal transplantation. Trimming took 0 bases from V and 8 from J, leaving 10 bases between them. Germline V gene data show CDR1 as MNHEY and CDR2 as SMNVEV (reference sequence). The CDR3 is 13 amino acids. Notes on the study in general: GvH clones detected in recipient marrow included some appearing first in ileum or blood.

The material was PBMCs, obtained 255 days after intestinal transplant. This chain joins TRBV27 and TRBJ1-2; no definite D call. This sequence originates from a human patient who received an intestinal transplant, so some T cells may come from the graft donor. The CDR3 nucleotides are TGTGCCAGCAGTTTATCGGGGTTGAGAGGCTACACCTTC. Its protein is CASSLSGLRGYTF.